These T cell receptor beta chains were read from a single sample in a study of shared clonotypes between healthy human individuals. Assay: immunoSEQ multiplex PCR; the TCRdb copy retains only in-frame clones and omits some. The sample yields about 2,200,000 clones, about 92% seen once. The source material was naive CD8+ T cells from PBMCs. Source of these receptors: a man aged 18 to 29 in good health. Some clones in this sample may be carry-over from other donors' samples. The CDR3 runs from the conserved cysteine through the conserved F or W. A D gene is named only where the DNA matches it firmly. Rows give clone size only sometimes, using once, few, many, or a class for an expanded clone.

D gene,clone size,J gene,V gene,CDR3 protein,CDR3 DNA
TRBD2,-,TRBJ2-1,TRBV27,CASRISSGHSSYNEQFF,TGTGCCAGCAGGATCTCTAGCGGGCACAGCTCCTACAATGAGCAGTTCTTC
-,-,TRBJ1-2,TRBV7-2,CASSLGTTIGYGYTF,TGTGCCAGCAGCTTAGGGACAACTATCGGCTATGGCTACACCTTC
TRBD1,-,TRBJ2-3,TRBV7-2,CASSASGTGGYPTDTQYF,TGTGCCAGCAGCGCTTCCGGGACAGGGGGTTACCCCACAGATACGCAGTATTTT
-,-,TRBJ2-7,TRBV21-1,CASSKGSGRRRLEQYF,TGTGCCAGCAGCAAAGGGAGCGGACGGCGTCGGCTCGAGCAGTACTTC
-,-,TRBJ2-7,TRBV6-5,CASSYSGPLYEQYF,TGTGCCAGCAGTTACTCCGGACCCTTATACGAGCAGTACTTC
-,-,TRBJ1-5,TRBV7-9,CASSYTHTPQHF,TGTGCCAGCAGCTACACCCATACGCCCCAGCATTTT
TRBD1,-,TRBJ2-7,TRBV28,CASSFRTGDSSYEQYF,TGTGCCAGCAGTTTCCGGACAGGCGACAGCTCCTACGAGCAGTACTTC
TRBD1,-,TRBJ1-2,TRBV10-3,CAISVLSGEQGGYGYTF,TGTGCCATCAGCGTACTCTCGGGCGAGCAGGGGGGCTATGGCTACACCTTC
TRBD2,-,TRBJ2-2,TRBV4-1,CASSQLRPGLAAGELFF,TGCGCCAGCAGCCAACTCCGACCGGGACTAGCAGCCGGGGAGCTGTTTTTT
TRBD1,-,TRBJ1-2,TRBV5-4,CASSSRTGGYGYTF,TGTGCCAGCAGCTCCCGGACAGGGGGCTATGGCTACACCTTC
-,few,TRBJ1-1,TRBV9,CASSVAQTNTEAFF,TGTGCCAGCAGCGTAGCACAGACGAACACTGAAGCTTTCTTT
-,-,TRBJ2-1,TRBV9,CASSVGSGGEQFF,TGTGCCAGCAGCGTAGGCTCTGGGGGTGAGCAGTTCTTC
TRBD1,-,TRBJ2-7,TRBV6-5,CASSYSQGPSYEQYF,TGTGCCAGCAGTTACTCACAGGGGCCGTCCTACGAGCAGTACTTC
TRBD2,-,TRBJ2-3,TRBV11-2,CASLLAGGPDTQYF,TGTGCCAGCCTTTTAGCGGGAGGGCCGGATACGCAGTATTTT
-,-,TRBJ1-2,TRBV30,CAWSVLGLDGYTF,TGTGCCTGGAGTGTATTGGGATTAGATGGCTACACCTTC
-,few,TRBJ1-1,TRBV4-1,CASRASGGGFTEAFF,TGCGCCAGCAGAGCCAGCGGGGGAGGATTCACTGAAGCTTTCTTT
-,-,TRBJ2-3,TRBV9,CASSADPGGSSTDTQYF,TGTGCCAGCAGCGCCGACCCTGGGGGTTCAAGCACAGATACGCAGTATTTT
TRBD1,few,TRBJ2-2,TRBV6-1,CASSEQGVETGELFF,TGTGCCAGCAGTGAGCAGGGGGTAGAGACCGGGGAGCTGTTTTTT
TRBD1,-,TRBJ1-5,TRBV27,CASSSGTGVLSNQPQHF,TGTGCCAGCAGTTCCGGGACAGGGGTCCTTAGCAATCAGCCCCAGCATTTT
-,once,TRBJ2-7,TRBV4-2,CASSQDLQGPWGEQYF,TGTGCCAGCAGCCAGGACCTACAGGGCCCCTGGGGCGAGCAGTACTTC
-,-,TRBJ2-2,TRBV5-1,CASRYGSDYPGELFF,TGCGCCAGCAGATACGGGTCAGACTACCCCGGGGAGCTGTTTTTT
TRBD2,-,TRBJ2-1,TRBV28,CASTLGTSGYNEQFF,TGTGCCAGCACTCTCGGGACTAGCGGATACAATGAGCAGTTCTTC
-,-,TRBJ2-2,TRBV7-9,CASSGGPFAGELFF,TGTGCCAGCAGCGGGGGACCCTTCGCCGGGGAGCTGTTTTTT
-,-,TRBJ2-2,TRBV27,CASGGSPNTGELFF,TGTGCCAGCGGTGGTAGCCCGAACACCGGGGAGCTGTTTTTT
-,-,TRBJ2-6,TRBV28,CASLGTAISGANVLTF,TGTGCCAGCCTCGGGACGGCTATCTCTGGGGCCAACGTCCTGACTTTC
-,-,TRBJ2-3,TRBV18,CASSLLAVAVSSTDTQYF,TGTGCCAGCTCACTCTTGGCGGTAGCGGTTTCTAGCACAGATACGCAGTATTTT
-,-,TRBJ1-1,TRBV4-3,CASSQVLGTEAFF,TGCGCCAGCAGCCAAGTGTTGGGTACTGAAGCTTTCTTT
-,-,TRBJ1-1,TRBV6-5,CASTRARGGTEAFF,TGTGCCAGCACCAGGGCCCGGGGCGGCACTGAAGCTTTCTTT
-,-,TRBJ2-7,TRBV7-8,CASSLGLLGDLPVNEQYF,TGTGCCAGCAGCTTAGGTTTACTTGGGGATCTTCCGGTGAACGAGCAGTACTTC
TRBD1,-,TRBJ2-7,TRBV4-2,CASSQDRDVIGDRGRHEQYF,TGTGCCAGCAGCCAAGATAGGGATGTAATTGGGGACAGGGGGCGCCACGAGCAGTACTTC
-,-,TRBJ2-2,TRBV28,CASSFTTIGTGELFF,TGTGCCAGCAGTTTTACCACGATCGGGACCGGGGAGCTGTTTTTT
-,-,TRBJ2-7,TRBV6-1,CASTTRLSSYEQYF,TGTGCCAGCACTACACGACTGAGCTCCTACGAGCAGTACTTC